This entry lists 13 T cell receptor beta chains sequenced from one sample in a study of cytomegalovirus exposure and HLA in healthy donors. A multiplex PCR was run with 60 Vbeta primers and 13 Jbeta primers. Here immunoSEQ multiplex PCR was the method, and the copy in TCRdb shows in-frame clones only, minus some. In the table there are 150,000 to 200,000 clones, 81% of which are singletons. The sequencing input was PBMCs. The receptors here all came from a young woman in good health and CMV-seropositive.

The CDR3 loop reads CASSGGGTSGSYEQYF. The CDR3 DNA reads TGTGCCAGCAGTGGGGGGGGGACTAGCGGCTCCTACGAGCAGTACTTC. V and J are TRBV2 and TRBJ2-7; TRBD2 matches 11 bases. Germline V CDR1 and CDR2: SNHLY, FYNNEI. The CDR3 is 16 amino acids. J gave up 0 bases and V 4 bases, and 5 bases lay outside the gene matches.

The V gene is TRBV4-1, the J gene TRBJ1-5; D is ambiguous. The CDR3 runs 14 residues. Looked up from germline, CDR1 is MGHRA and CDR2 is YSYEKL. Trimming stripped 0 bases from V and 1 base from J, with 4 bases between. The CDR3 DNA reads TGCGCCAGCAGCCAAGATATGAGCAATCAGCCCCAGCATTTT. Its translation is CASSQDMSNQPQHF.

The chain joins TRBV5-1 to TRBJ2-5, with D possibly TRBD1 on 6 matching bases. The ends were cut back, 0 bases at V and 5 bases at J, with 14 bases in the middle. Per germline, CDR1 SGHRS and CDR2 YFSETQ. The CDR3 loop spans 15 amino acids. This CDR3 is CASSLAGVVFETQYF. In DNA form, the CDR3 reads TGCGCCAGCAGCTTGGCAGGGGTAGTTTTTGAGACCCAGTACTTC.

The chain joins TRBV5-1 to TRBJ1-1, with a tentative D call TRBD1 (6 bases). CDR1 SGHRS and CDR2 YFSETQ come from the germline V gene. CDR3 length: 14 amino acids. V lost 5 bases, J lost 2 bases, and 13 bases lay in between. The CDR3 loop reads CASRGGGVNTEAFF. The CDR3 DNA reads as TGCGCCAGCAGAGGGGGGGGAGTAAACACTGAAGCTTTCTTT.

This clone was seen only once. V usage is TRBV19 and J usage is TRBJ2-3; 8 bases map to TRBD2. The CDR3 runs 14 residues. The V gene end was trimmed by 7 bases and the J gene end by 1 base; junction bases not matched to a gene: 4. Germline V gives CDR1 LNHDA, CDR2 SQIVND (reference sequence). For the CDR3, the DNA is TGTGCCAGTACCGCACTAGCGGGCACAGATACGCAGTATTTT. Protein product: CASTALAGTDTQYF.

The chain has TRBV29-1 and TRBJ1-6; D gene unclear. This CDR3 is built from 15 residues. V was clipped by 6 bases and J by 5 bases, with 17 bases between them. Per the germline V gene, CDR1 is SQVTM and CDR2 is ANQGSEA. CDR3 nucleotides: TGCAGCGTGACCAGGTTAACATCGCATAATTCACCCCTCCACTTT. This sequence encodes CSVTRLTSHNSPLHF.

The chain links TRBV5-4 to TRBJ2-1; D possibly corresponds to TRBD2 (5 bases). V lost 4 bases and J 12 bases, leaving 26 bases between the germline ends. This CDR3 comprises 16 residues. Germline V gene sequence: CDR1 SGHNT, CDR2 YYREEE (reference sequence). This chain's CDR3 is CASSPNAGRSPEGQFF. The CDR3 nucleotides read TGTGCCAGCAGCCCCAATGCCGGGCGAAGCCCCGAGGGGCAGTTCTTC.

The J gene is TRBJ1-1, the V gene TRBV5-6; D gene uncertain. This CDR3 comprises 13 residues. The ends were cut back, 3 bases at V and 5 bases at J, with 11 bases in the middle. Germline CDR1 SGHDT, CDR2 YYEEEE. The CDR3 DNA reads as TGTGCCAGCAGCTCAGGACTGGGGACTGAAGCTTTCTTT. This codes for CASSSGLGTEAFF.

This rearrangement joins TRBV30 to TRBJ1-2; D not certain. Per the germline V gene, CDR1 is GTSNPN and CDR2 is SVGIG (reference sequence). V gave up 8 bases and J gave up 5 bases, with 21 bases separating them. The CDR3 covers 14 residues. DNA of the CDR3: TGTGCCGCGACAAGGGAGGCTTGGCCTTATGGCTACACCTTC. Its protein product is CAATREAWPYGYTF. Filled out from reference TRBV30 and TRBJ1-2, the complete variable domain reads SQTIHQWPATLVQPVGSPLSLECTVEGTSNPNLYWYRQAAGRGLQLLFYSVGIGQISSEVPQNLSASRPQDRQFILSSKKLLLSDSGFYLCAATREAWPYGYTFGSGTRLTVV.

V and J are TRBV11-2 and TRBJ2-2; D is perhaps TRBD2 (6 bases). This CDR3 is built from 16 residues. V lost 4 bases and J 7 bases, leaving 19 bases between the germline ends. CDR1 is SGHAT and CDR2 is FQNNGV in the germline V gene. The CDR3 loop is CASSSSPGKEGGELFF. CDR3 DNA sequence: TGTGCCAGCAGCTCTAGTCCAGGGAAGGAGGGCGGGGAGCTGTTTTTT.

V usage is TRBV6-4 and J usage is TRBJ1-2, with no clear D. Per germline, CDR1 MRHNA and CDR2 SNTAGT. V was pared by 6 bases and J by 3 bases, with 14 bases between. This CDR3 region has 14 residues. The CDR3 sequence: CASREASLDYGYTF. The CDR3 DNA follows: TGTGCCAGCAGGGAGGCCTCCTTGGACTATGGCTACACCTTC.

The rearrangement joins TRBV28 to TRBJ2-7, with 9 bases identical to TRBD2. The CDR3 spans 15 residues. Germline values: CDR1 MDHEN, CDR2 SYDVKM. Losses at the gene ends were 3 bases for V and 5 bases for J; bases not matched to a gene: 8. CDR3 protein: CASSFPSGGSHEQYF. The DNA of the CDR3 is TGTGCCAGCAGTTTTCCCAGCGGGGGGTCCCACGAGCAGTACTTC.

As DNA, the CDR3 is TGTGCCAGCAGCGTGAGAGACAGGGCTTATGGCTACACCTTC. This codes for CASSVRDRAYGYTF. This sequence joins TRBV2 and TRBJ1-2; 7 bases map to TRBD1. Germline V gives CDR1 SNHLY, CDR2 FYNNEI. The ends lost 6 bases at V and 5 bases at J; junction bases unmatched: 9. The CDR3 sequence is 14 residues long.